This T cell receptor beta chain was obtained from a study of post-analysis software for immune sequencing data. Libraries were made from TCR beta cDNA, and they carried unique molecular identifiers. T cells numbering about 0.85 to 11 million yielded cDNA molecules that totaled roughly 500,000. MiXCR, run by TCRdb on the PCR reads, gives a single entry per CDR3 protein. The table lists hundreds of thousands of distinct CDR3 sequences, approximately 57% of them singletons. Details on this clonotype: Its antigen is still unknown.

General observations from the study: Among multiple sclerosis patients, normalized Chao1 diversity was significantly below that of controls.

The sample taken for sequencing was blood. This TCR was recovered from a girl aged 5-17 years with multiple sclerosis.

The CDR3 region is CATSREAGFPQYNEQFF. The CDR3, as DNA: TGTGCCACCAGCAGAGAGGCGGGCTTCCCCCAATACAATGAGCAGTTCTTC. The rearrangement joins TRBV15 to TRBJ2-1; perhaps TRBD2 as D (5 bases). Trimming removed 0 bases at V and 4 bases at J, with 16 bases between. This CDR3 spans 17 amino acids. The germline gives CDR1 LNHNV, CDR2 YYDKDF (reference sequence).